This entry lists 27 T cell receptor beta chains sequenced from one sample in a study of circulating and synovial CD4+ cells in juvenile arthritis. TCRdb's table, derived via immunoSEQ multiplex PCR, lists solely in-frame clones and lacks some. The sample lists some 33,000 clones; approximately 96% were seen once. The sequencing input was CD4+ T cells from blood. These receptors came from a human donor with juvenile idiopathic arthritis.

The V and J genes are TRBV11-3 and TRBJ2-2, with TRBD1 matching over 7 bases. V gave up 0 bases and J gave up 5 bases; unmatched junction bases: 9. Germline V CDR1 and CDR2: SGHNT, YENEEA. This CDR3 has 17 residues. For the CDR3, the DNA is TGTGCCAGCAGCTTAGATTCCGGGACAGTTAGTACCGGGGAGCTGTTTTTT. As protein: CASSLDSGTVSTGELFF.

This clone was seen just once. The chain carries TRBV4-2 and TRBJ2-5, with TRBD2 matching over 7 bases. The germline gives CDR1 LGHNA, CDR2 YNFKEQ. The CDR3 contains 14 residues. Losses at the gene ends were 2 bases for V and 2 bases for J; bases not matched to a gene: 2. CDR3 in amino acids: CASSQPGLQETQYF. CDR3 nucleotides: TGTGCCAGCAGCCAACCGGGACTACAAGAGACCCAGTACTTC.

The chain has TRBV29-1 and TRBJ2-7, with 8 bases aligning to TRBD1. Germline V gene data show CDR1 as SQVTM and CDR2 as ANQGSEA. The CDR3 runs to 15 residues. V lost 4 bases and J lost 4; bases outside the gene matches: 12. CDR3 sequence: CSVVAGGHSVYEQYF. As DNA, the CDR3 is TGCAGCGTTGTCGCAGGGGGCCACTCGGTATACGAGCAGTACTTC.

CDR3 bases: TGTGCCAGCAGCGGACAGCCATCCAATCAGCCCCAGCATTTT. Translation gives CASSGQPSNQPQHF. The gene calls are TRBV6-5 and TRBJ1-5, with D possibly TRBD1 on 6 matching bases. Germline V lookup: CDR1 MNHEY, CDR2 SVGAGI. The V and J ends lost 6 bases and 3 bases respectively, with 12 bases between them. The CDR3 is made up of 14 amino acids.

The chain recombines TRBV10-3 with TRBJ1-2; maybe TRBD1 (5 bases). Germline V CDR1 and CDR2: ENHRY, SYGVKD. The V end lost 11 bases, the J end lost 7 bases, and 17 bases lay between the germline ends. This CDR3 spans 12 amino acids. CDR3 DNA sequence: TGTGCCTCCAAAGAGAGGGACTCTGGCTACACCTTC. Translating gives CASKERDSGYTF.

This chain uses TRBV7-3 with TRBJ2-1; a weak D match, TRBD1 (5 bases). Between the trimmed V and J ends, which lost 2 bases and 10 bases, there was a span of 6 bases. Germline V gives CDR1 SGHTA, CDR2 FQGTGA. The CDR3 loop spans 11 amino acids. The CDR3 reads CASSLGAEQFF. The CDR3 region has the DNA TGTGCCAGCAGCTTAGGGGCGGAGCAGTTCTTC.

CDR3 nucleotides: TGTGCCAGCAGTCCCGGGACAGGGGTGAAACTTGGAACTAATGAAAAACTGTTTTTT. Protein: CASSPGTGVKLGTNEKLFF. This sequence joins TRBV21-1 and TRBJ1-4; the tabulated D call, TRBD1, remains unverified against the DNA. TRBV21-1 is designated a pseudogene. The CDR3 has 19 amino acids.

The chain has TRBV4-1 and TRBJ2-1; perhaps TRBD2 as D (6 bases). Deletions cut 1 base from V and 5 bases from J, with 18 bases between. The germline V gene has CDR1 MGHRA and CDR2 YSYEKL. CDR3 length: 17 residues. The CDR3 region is CASSQGRGRSVNNEQFF. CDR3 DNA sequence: TGCGCCAGCAGCCAAGGGAGGGGTCGATCTGTAAACAATGAGCAGTTCTTC.

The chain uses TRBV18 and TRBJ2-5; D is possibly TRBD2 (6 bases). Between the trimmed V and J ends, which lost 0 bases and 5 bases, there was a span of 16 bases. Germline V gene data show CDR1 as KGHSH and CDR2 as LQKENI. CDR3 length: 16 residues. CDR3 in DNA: TGTGCCAGCTCACCACCGGGCAGAGCGGGTACTGAGACCCAGTACTTC. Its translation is CASSPPGRAGTETQYF.

CDR3 bases: TGTGCCAGCAGCTTGGGACAGGGTATCCAAGAGACCCAGTACTTC. It codes for CASSLGQGIQETQYF. The rearrangement uses TRBV5-4 and TRBJ2-5, with 7 bases that match TRBD1. J lost 1 base, V lost 0 bases, and 3 bases had no gene match. The CDR3 length is 15 residues. CDR1 and CDR2 from the germline V gene are SGHNT and YYREEE (reference sequence).

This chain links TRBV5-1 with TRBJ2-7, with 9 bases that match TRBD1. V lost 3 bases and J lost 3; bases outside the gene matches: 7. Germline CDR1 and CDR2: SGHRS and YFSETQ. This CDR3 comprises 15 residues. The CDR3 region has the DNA TGCGCCAGCAGCTCGGGACAGGGTTGGGTCTACGAGCAGTACTTC. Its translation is CASSSGQGWVYEQYF.

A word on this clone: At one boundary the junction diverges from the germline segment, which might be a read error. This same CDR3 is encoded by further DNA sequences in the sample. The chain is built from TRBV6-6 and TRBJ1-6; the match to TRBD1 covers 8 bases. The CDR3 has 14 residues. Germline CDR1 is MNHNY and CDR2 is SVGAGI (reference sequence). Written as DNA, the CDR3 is TGTGCCAGCAGTTACCAGGGGGCTAATTCCCCCCTCCACTTT. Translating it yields CASSYQGANSPLHF.

CDR3 nucleotide sequence: TGTGCCACCAGCAGACTAGCGGGGCCCTACAATGAGCAGTTCTTC. Translated, it gives CATSRLAGPYNEQFF. V is TRBV15 and J is TRBJ2-1; 9 bases are a match to TRBD2. V trimming: 2 bases; J trimming: 2 bases; junction bases outside the gene matches: 1. Germline V gene data show CDR1 as LNHNV and CDR2 as YYDKDF (reference sequence). This CDR3 spans 15 amino acids.

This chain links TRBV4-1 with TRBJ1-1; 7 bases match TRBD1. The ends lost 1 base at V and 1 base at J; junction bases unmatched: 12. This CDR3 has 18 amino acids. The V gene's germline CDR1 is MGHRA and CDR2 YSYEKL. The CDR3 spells CASSQVALNRGKNTEAFF. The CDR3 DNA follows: TGCGCCAGCAGCCAAGTAGCCCTGAACAGGGGAAAGAACACTGAAGCTTTCTTT.

CDR3 region: CASSRWDSPRSYTEAFF. The CDR3 DNA follows: TGTGCCAGCAGTCGCTGGGACAGCCCCCGAAGTTACACTGAAGCTTTCTTT. The chain recombines TRBV14 with TRBJ1-1; 7 bases line up with TRBD1. Per germline, CDR1 SGHDN and CDR2 FVKESK. This CDR3 has 17 amino acids. Trimming cost V 6 bases and J 3 bases; bases outside gene matches: 16.

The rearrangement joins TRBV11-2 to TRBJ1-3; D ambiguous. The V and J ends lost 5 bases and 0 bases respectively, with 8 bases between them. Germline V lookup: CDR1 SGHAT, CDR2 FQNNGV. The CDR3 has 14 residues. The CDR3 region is CASSPSNSGNTIYF. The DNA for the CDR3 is TGTGCCAGCAGCCCATCCAACTCTGGAAACACCATATATTTT. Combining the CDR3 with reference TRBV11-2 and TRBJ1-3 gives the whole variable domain EAGVAQSPRYKIIEKRQSVAFWCNPISGHATLYWYQQILGQGPKLLIQFQNNGVVDDSQLPKDRFSAERLKGVDSTLKIQPAKLEDSAVYLCASSPSNSGNTIYFGEGSWLTVV.

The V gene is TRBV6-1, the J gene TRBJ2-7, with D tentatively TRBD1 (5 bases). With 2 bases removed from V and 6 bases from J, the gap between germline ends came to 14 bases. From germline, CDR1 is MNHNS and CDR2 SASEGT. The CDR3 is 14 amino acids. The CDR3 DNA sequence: TGTGCCAGCAGTGAATCCCTCTCCCAGGGCGAGCAGTACTTC. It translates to CASSESLSQGEQYF.

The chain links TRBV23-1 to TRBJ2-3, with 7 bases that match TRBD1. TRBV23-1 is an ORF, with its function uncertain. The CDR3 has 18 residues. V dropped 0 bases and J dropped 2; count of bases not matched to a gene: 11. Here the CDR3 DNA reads TGCGCCAGCAGTCAATCGGGAAAAGGGGGCATAATCACAGATACGCAGTATTTT. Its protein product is CASSQSGKGGIITDTQYF.

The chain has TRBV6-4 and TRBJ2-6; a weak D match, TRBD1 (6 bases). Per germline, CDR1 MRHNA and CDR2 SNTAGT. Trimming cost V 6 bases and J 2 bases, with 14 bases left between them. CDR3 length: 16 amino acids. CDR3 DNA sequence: TGTGCCAGCAGCCCCGGACAGTCTCCTGGGGCCAACGTCCTGACTTTC. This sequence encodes CASSPGQSPGANVLTF.

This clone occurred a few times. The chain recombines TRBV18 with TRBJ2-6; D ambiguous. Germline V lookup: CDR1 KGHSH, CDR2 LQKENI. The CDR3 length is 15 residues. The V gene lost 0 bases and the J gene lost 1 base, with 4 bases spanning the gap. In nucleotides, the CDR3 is TGTGCCAGCTCACCACCCCGTTCTGGGGCCAACGTCCTGACTTTC. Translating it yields CASSPPRSGANVLTF. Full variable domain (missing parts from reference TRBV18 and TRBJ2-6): NAGVMQNPRHLVRRRGQEARLRCSPMKGHSHVYWYRQLPEEGLKFMVYLQKENIIDESGMPKERFSAEFPKEGPSILRIQQVVRGDSAAYFCASSPPRSGANVLTFGAGSRLTVL.

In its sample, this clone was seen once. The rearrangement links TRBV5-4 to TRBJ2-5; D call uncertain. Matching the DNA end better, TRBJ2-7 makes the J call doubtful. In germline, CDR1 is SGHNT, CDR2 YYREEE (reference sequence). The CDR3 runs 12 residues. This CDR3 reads CASSLDRYEQYF. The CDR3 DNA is TGTGCCAGCAGCTTGGACCGATACGAGCAGTACTTC.

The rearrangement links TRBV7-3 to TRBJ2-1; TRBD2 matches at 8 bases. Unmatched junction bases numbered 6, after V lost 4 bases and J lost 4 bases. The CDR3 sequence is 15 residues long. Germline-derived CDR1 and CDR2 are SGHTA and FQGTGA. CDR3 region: CASSSTSGPYNEQFF. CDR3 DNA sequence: TGTGCCAGCAGCTCTACTAGCGGACCTTACAATGAGCAGTTCTTC.

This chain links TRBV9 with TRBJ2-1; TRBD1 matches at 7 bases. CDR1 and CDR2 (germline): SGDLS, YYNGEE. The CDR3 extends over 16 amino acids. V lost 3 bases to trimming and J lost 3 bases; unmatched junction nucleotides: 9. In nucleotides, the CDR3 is TGTGCCAGCAGCGCCTCAACAGGGGCCCTCTACAATGAGCAGTTCTTC. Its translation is CASSASTGALYNEQFF.

The CDR3 sequence is CASRSRDRLTDTQYF. CDR3 bases: TGTGCCAGCAGATCCCGGGACAGACTCACAGATACGCAGTATTTT. The rearrangement links TRBV6-1 to TRBJ2-3; 7 bases match TRBD1. The CDR3 is 15 amino acids. Trimming removed 6 bases from V and 2 bases from J; junction bases left unmatched: 8. Germline CDR1 and CDR2: MNHNS and SASEGT.

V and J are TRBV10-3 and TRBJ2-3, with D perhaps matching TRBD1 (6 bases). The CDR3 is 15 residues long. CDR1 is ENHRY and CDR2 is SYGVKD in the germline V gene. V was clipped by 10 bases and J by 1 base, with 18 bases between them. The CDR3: CASQETGLGTDTQYF. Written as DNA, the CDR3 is TGTGCCAGCCAAGAAACAGGGCTAGGCACAGATACGCAGTATTTT.

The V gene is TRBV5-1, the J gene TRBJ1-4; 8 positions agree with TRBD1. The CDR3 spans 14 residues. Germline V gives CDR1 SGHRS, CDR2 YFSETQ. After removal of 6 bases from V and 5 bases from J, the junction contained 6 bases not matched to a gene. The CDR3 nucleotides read TGCGCCAGCAAAGAGGGACAGGCGAATGAAAAACTGTTTTTT. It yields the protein CASKEGQANEKLFF.

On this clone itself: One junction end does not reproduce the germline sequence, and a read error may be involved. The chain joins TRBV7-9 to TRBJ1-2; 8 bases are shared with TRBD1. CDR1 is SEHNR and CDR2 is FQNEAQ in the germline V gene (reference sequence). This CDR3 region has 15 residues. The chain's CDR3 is CASNLGQGANNGYTF. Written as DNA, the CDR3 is TGTGCCAGCAACTTAGGACAGGGAGCTAACAATGGCTACACCTTC.